This T cell receptor (beta chain) appears in the sequencing data of a study of T cells in lung cancer brain metastases. The CDR3 has 17 amino acids. V lost 1 base and J 7 bases, leaving 17 bases between the germline ends. Germline lookup yields CDR1 MGHRA and CDR2 YSYEKL. With regard to this clone: The antigen is unknown.

General study results and limits: The analysis could not control for preoperative corticosteroids affecting T cell infiltration in brain metastases.

Here immunoSEQ multiplex PCR was the method, and the copy in TCRdb shows in-frame clones only, minus some. Here the sample spans about 5,000 clones, 80% to 90% being singletons. This receptor was identified in a man aged 45-65 years with non-small cell lung cancer. Sequenced: tumor tissue from the primary lung tumor. The chain has TRBV4-1 and TRBJ1-6; tentative D call: TRBD1 (5 bases). CDR3 nucleotide sequence: TGCGCCAGCAGCCAAGTAGGGGTAATAGGGCCCAATTCACCCCTCCACTTT. Protein sequence: CASSQVGVIGPNSPLHF.